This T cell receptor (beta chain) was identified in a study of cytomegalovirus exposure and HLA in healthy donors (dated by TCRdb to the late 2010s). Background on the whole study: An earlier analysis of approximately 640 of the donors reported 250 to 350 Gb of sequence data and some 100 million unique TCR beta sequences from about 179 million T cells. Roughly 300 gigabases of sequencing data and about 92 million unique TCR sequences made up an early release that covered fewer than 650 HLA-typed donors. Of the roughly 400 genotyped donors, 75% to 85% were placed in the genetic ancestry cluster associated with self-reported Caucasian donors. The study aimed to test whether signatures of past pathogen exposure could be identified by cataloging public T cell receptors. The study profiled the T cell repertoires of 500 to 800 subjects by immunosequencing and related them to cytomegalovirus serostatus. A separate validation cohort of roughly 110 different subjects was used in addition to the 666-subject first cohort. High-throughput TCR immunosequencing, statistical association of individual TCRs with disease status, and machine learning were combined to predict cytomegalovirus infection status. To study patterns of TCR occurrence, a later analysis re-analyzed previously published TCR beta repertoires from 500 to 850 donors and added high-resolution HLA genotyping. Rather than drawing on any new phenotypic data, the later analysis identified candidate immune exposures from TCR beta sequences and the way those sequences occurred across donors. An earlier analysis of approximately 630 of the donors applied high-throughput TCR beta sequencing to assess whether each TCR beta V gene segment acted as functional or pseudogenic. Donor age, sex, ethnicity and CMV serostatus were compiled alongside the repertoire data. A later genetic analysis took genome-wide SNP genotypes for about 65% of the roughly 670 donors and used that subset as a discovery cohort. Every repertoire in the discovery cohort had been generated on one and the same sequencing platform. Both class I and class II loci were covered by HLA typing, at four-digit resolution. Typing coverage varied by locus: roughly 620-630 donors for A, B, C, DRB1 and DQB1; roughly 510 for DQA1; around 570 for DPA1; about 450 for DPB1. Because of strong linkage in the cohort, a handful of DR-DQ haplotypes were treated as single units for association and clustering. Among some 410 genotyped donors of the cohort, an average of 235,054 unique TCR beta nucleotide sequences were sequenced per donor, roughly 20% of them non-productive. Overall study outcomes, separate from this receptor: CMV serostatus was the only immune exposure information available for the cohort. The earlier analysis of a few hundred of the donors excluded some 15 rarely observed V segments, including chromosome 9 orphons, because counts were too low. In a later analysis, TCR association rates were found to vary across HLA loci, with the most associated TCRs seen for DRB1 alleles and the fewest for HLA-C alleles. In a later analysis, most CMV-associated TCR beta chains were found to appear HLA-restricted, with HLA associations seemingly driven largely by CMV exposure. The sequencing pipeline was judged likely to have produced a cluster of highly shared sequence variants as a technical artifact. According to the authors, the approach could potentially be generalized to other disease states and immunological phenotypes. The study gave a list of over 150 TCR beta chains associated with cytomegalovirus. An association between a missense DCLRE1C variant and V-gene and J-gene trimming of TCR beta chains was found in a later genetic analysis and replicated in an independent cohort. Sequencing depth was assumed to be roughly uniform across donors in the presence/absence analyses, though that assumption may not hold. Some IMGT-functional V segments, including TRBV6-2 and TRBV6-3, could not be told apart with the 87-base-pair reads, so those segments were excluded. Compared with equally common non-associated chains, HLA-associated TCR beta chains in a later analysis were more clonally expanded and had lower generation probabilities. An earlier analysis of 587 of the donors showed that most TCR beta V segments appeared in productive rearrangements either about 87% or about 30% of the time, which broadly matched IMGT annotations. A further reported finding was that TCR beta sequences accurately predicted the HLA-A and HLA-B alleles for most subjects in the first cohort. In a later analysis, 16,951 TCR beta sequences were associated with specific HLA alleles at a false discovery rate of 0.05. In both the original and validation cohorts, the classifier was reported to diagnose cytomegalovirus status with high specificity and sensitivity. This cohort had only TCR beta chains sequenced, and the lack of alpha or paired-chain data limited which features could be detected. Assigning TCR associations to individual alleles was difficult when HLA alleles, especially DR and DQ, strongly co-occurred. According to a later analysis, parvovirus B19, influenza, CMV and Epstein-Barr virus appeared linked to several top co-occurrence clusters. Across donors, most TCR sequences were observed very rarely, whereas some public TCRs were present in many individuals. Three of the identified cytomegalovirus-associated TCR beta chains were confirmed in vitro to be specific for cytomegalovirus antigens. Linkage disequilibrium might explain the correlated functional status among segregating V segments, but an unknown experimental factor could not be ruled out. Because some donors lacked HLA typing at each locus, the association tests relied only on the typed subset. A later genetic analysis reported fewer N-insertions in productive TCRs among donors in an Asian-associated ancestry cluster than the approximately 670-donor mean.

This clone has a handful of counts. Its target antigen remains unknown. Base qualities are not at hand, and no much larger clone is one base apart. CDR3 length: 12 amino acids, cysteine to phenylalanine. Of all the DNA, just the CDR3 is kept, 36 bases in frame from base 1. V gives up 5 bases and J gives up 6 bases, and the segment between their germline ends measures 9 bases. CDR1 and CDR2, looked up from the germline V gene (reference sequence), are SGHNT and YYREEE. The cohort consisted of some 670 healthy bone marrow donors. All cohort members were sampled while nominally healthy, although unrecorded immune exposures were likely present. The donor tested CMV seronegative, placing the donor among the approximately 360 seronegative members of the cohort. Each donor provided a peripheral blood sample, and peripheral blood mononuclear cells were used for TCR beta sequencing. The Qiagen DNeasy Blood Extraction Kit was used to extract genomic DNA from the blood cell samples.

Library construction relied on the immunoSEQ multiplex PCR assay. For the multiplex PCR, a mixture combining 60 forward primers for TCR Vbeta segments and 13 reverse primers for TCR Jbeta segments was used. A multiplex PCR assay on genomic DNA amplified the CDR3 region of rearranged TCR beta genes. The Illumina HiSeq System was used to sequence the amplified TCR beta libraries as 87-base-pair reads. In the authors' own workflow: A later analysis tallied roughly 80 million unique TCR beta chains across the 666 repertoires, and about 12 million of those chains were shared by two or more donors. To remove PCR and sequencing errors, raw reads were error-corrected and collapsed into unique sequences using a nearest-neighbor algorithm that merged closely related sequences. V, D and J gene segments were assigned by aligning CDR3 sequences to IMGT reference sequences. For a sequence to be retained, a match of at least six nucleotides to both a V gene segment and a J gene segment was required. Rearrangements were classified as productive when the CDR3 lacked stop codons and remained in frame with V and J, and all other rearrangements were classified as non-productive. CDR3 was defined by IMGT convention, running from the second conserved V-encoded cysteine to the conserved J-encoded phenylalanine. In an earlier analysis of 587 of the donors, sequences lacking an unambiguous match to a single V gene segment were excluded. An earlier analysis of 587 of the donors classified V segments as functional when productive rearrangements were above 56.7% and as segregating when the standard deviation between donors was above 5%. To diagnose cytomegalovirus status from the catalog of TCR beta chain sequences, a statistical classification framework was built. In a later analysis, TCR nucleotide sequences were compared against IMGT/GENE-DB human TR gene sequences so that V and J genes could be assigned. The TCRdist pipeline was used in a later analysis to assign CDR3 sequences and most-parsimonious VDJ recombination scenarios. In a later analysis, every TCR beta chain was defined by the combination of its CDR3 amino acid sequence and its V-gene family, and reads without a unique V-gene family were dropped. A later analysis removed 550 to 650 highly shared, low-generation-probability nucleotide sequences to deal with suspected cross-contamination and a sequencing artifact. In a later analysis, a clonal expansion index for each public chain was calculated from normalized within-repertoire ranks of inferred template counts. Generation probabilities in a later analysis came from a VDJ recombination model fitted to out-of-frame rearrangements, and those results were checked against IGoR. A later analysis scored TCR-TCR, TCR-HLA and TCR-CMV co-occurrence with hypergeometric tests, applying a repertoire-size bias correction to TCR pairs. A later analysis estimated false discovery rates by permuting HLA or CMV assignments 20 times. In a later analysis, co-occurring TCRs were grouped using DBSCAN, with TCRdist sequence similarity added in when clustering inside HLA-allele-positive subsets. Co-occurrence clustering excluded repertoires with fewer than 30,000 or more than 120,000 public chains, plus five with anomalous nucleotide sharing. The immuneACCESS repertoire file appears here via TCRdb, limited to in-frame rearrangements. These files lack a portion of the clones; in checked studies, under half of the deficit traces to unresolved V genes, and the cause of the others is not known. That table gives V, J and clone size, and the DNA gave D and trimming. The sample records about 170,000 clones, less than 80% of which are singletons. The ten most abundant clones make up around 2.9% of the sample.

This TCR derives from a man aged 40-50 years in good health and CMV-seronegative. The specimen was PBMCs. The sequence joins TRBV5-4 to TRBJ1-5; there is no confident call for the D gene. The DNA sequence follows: TGTGCCAGCAGTTACCCGGGTCAGCCCCAGCATTTT. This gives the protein CASSYPGQPQHF.